This T cell receptor beta chain was sequenced in a study of cytomegalovirus exposure and HLA in healthy donors. As to this clone: Its target is not known.

Per germline, CDR1 SGHTA and CDR2 FQGNSA. CDR3 length equals 13 residues. With 1 base removed from V and 7 bases from J, the gap between germline ends came to 11 bases. PCR used 60 Vbeta primers and 13 Jbeta primers. The table came from immunoSEQ multiplex PCR; TCRdb's copy has only in-frame clones and leaves some out. The sample lists approximately 140,000 clones, around 80% seen once, with roughly 4% in the top ten. Study conclusions and caveats: Presence/absence comparisons presumed near-even sequencing depth among donors. Most of the CMV-associated TCR beta chains (in a later analysis) appeared to be HLA-restricted. A later analysis, which compared TCR beta chains of equal frequency, found the HLA-associated ones more clonally expanded. The Asian-associated ancestry cluster reportedly had fewer N-insertions than the roughly 670-donor mean in a later analysis.

This sequence was found in a woman aged 35 to 49 in good health and CMV-seronegative. Sequencing was performed on PBMCs. The chain recombines TRBV7-2 with TRBJ2-7; D gene unclear. As DNA, the CDR3 is TGTGCCAGCAGCTTAGGGGCGCCTTCGGAGCAGTACTTC. Its translation is CASSLGAPSEQYF.